Presented here are 19 T cell receptor beta chains from one specimen sequenced in a study of blood T cells in healthy people across ages. Together with a sample-barcoded 5' primer, a J-beta primer mix was included in a second PCR lasting about 6 to 11 cycles. From the 5' RACE reads, TCRdb called clonotypes with MiXCR, one entry per CDR3 protein. In the table there are approximately 1.5 million distinct CDR3 sequences, 35% to 45% of which are singletons. The specimen was blood. The origin of the receptors is a woman between 18 and 29 years old in good health.

Only a few counts were recorded for this clonotype. V gene TRBV6-2 or TRBV6-3 combines with J gene TRBJ1-5; 7 bases match TRBD1. Germline assignment: CDR1 MNHEY and CDR2 SVGEGT. The V segment lost 7 bases and the J segment 5 bases; nucleotides outside the gene matches: 2. The CDR3 consists of 12 residues. CDR3 sequence (DNA): TGTGCCAGCAACGACAGGGATCAGCCCCAGCATTTT. Residues: CASNDRDQPQHF.

This clonotype has only a few counts. The chain carries TRBV11-1 and TRBJ2-7; 7 bases are a match to TRBD1. Germline V gene lookup returns CDR1 SGHAT and CDR2 FQDESV (reference sequence). The ends lost 5 bases at V and 3 bases at J; junction bases unmatched: 10. The CDR3 has 15 residues. The CDR3 loop is CASSLSTGSNYEQYF. CDR3 in DNA: TGTGCCAGCAGCCTATCGACAGGGTCTAACTACGAGCAGTACTTC. The full variable domain, with the rest looked up from reference TRBV11-1 and TRBJ2-7, is EAEVAQSPRYKITEKSQAVAFWCDPISGHATLYWYRQILGQGPELLVQFQDESVVDDSQLPKDRFSAERLKGVDSTLKIQPAELGDSAMYLCASSLSTGSNYEQYFGPGTRLTVT.

The chain employs TRBV6-1 and TRBJ1-5, with D possibly matching TRBD1 (5 bases). Trimming shortened V by 3 bases and J by 5 bases, and 14 bases separated the two germline ends. CDR3 length equals 15 residues. The germline gives CDR1 MNHNS, CDR2 SASEGT. CDR3 in DNA: TGTGCCAGCAGTGAGGGAGGCTGGGGCTATCAGCCCCAGCATTTT. Its protein product is CASSEGGWGYQPQHF.

V and J are TRBV28 and TRBJ2-3; no reliable D call. V lost 4 bases and J 2 bases, leaving 16 bases between the germline ends. Germline CDR1 and CDR2: MDHEN and SYDVKM. The CDR3 runs 16 residues. CDR3 bases: TGTGCCAGCAGTTACAGCTTTGTAACGGACACAGATACGCAGTATTTT. It specifies CASSYSFVTDTDTQYF.

This chain uses TRBV6-1 with TRBJ1-1; D remains unclear. Germline lookup yields CDR1 MNHNS and CDR2 SASEGT. The CDR3 consists of 13 residues. The V and J ends lost 8 bases and 0 bases respectively, with 10 bases between them. The CDR3 sequence is CASVSLVNTEAFF. Written as DNA, the CDR3 is TGTGCCAGCGTCTCCCTCGTGAACACTGAAGCTTTCTTT.

This chain joins TRBV24-1 and TRBJ2-1; 8 nucleotides align to TRBD1. The assigned J gene may be wrong: the sequence end matches TRBJ2-7 better. The CDR3 is 18 amino acids. Per the germline V gene, CDR1 is KGHDR and CDR2 is SFDVKD. The CDR3 spells CATSDPLTGDGSYNEQYF. DNA of the CDR3: TGTGCCACCAGTGATCCTCTGACAGGGGACGGTTCCTACAATGAGCAGTACTTC.

This chain connects TRBV4-3 to TRBJ1-2; D ambiguous. CDR1 and CDR2 (germline): LGHNA, YSLEER. V lost 1 base and J 4 bases, leaving 16 bases between the germline ends. This CDR3 is built from 16 residues. Here the CDR3 reads CASSQGRNPGFYGYTF. The CDR3 region has the DNA TGCGCCAGCAGCCAAGGCAGAAACCCTGGTTTCTATGGCTACACCTTC.

The chain is built from TRBV5-6 and TRBJ2-3; D is uncertain. V shed 7 bases and J shed 4 bases, with 10 bases lying between them. CDR3 size: 12 residues. Germline CDR1 is SGHDT and CDR2 is YYEEEE. The CDR3 DNA reads as TGTGCCAGCGGTTCAAGGCCAGATACGCAGTATTTT. As protein: CASGSRPDTQYF.

The genes are TRBV15 and TRBJ1-1; D is possibly TRBD1 (5 bases). Germline V gives CDR1 LNHNV, CDR2 YYDKDF (reference sequence). Trimming took 0 bases from V and 10 from J, leaving 9 bases between them. This CDR3 has 12 residues. CDR3 in DNA: TGTGCCACCAGCAGAGATGGGACGGGAGCTTTCTTT. This translates into CATSRDGTGAFF.

This sequence joins TRBV28 and TRBJ2-5; D is uncertain. The last part of the DNA fits TRBJ2-7 better; the J call may be wrong. CDR1 is MDHEN, CDR2 SYDVKM, per germline. The CDR3 is made up of 13 amino acids. This CDR3 is CASSLVLTYEQYF. The CDR3 bases are TGTGCCAGCAGTTTAGTATTGACCTACGAGCAGTACTTC.

As DNA, the CDR3 is TGTGCCAGCAGCCAAGATGTTCTGGGGTTGGGTGAGCAGTTCTTC. Protein sequence: CASSQDVLGLGEQFF. V and J are TRBV3-1 and TRBJ2-1; D call uncertain. Between the trimmed V and J ends, which lost 0 bases and 9 bases, there was a span of 15 bases. The CDR3 is made up of 15 amino acids. Germline CDR1 and CDR2: LGHDT and YNNKEL (reference sequence).

The CDR3 loop reads CASSLGIFSYEQYF. CDR3 DNA sequence: TGTGCCAGCAGCTTAGGTATATTCTCCTACGAGCAGTACTTC. The genes are TRBV7-9 and TRBJ2-7, with D hard to call. Trimming stripped 1 base from V and 0 bases from J, with 7 bases between. Germline lookup yields CDR1 SEHNR and CDR2 FQNEAQ (reference sequence). CDR3 length: 14 residues.

This clonotype appeared a few times. Relative to the germline gene, one junction end is altered; a read error may explain this. This chain uses TRBV29-1 with TRBJ2-5; 7 bases map to TRBD2. The CDR3 is 15 amino acids. Germline CDR1 reads SQVTM; CDR2 reads ANQGSEA. This CDR3 reads CSVEAAGVLQGTQYF. CDR3 bases: TGCAGCGTTGAAGCTGCGGGAGTTCTTCAAGGGACCCAGTACTTC.

The chain uses TRBV9 and TRBJ2-5; 12 bases map to TRBD2. The CDR3 covers 15 residues. V lost 9 bases to trimming and J lost 4 bases; unmatched junction nucleotides: 10. Germline CDR1 and CDR2: SGDLS and YYNGEE. The CDR3 spells CATSTSGGPGETQYF. The CDR3 nucleotides read TGTGCCACCTCTACTAGCGGGGGGCCCGGAGAGACCCAGTACTTC.

The chain links TRBV9 to TRBJ1-2; D is ambiguous. This CDR3 is 12 amino acids long. V was trimmed by 0 bases and J by 8 bases, leaving 8 bases between them. Germline V gene sequence: CDR1 SGDLS, CDR2 YYNGEE. The DNA of the CDR3 is TGTGCCAGCAGCGTAGATGAGGTCGGCTACACCTTC. The encoded protein is CASSVDEVGYTF. The variable domain in full, with the rest retrieved from reference TRBV9 and TRBJ1-2, is DSGVTQTPKHLITATGQRVTLRCSPRSGDLSVYWYQQSLDQGLQFLIQYYNGEERAKGNILERFSAQQFPDLHSELNLSSLELGDSALYFCASSVDEVGYTFGSGTRLTVV.

The chain recombines TRBV7-3 with TRBJ2-1; no definite D call. The germline V gene has CDR1 SGHTA and CDR2 FQGTGA. This CDR3 contains 16 residues. V lost 2 bases to trimming and J lost 0 bases, with 11 bases between them. CDR3 sequence: CASSLLSPSSYNEQFF. CDR3 sequence (DNA): TGTGCCAGCAGCTTACTTAGCCCCAGCTCCTACAATGAGCAGTTCTTC.

Of note for this clonotype: Just one base apart from a much larger clone, this may be a read error. This chain connects TRBV7-2 to TRBJ2-1; D possibly corresponds to TRBD1 (6 bases). Deletions cut 5 bases from V and 8 bases from J, with 22 bases between. Per germline, CDR1 SGHTA and CDR2 FQGNSA. The CDR3 is 16 residues long. The CDR3 loop is CASSTGVNRVMYEQFF. The CDR3 bases are TGTGCCAGCAGCACCGGGGTGAACAGGGTTATGTATGAGCAGTTCTTC. The full variable domain, its missing parts supplied by reference TRBV7-2 and TRBJ2-1, is GAGVSQSPSNKVTEKGKDVELRCDPISGHTALYWYRQSLGQGLEFLIYFQGNSAPDKSGLPSDRFSAERTGGSVSTLTIQRTQQEDSAVYLCASSTGVNRVMYEQFFGPGTRLTVL.

This clonotype was counted only a few times. The J gene is TRBJ1-5, the V gene TRBV19; TRBD1 is a possible D gene (6 bases). The ends were cut back, 5 bases at V and 5 bases at J, with 16 bases in the middle. CDR3 length equals 15 residues. From germline, CDR1 is LNHDA and CDR2 SQIVND (reference sequence). CDR3 residues: CASSRWGGRDQPQHF. Here the CDR3 DNA reads TGTGCCAGTAGTCGGTGGGGGGGGCGGGATCAGCCCCAGCATTTT.

CDR3 sequence reads: CARDETSGAGETQYF. CDR3 nucleotides: TGTGCCCGCGATGAGACTAGCGGAGCTGGGGAGACCCAGTACTTC. The V gene is TRBV6-1, the J gene TRBJ2-5, with 9 bases matching TRBD2. Unmatched junction bases numbered 15, after V lost 11 bases and J lost 5 bases. The CDR3 covers 15 residues. The germline V gene encodes CDR1 MNHNS and CDR2 SASEGT.